Detailed here is one T cell receptor beta chain. The data originate from a study of T cells in Graves' hyperthyroidism and ophthalmopathy. Thyroid ultrasound and orbital computed tomography, with clinical symptoms and serum thyroxine and TRAb, informed diagnoses. Amplified TCR beta CDR3 regions came from RNA transcripts. HTBI primers were used for first-round RT-PCR of the TCR CDR3. TCRdb redid the calling of the multiplex PCR reads with MiXCR, one entry per CDR3 protein. The sample yields a few hundred thousand distinct CDR3 sequences, 25% seen once. V lost 6 bases and J lost 0, with 11 bases in between. CDR1 is KGHSH and CDR2 is LQKENI in the germline V gene. CDR3 length equals 14 residues.

The chain links TRBV18 to TRBJ2-5; perhaps TRBD1 as D (6 bases). The specimen sequenced was blood. The receptor's source is a man aged 50-59 years with Graves' hyperthyroidism. Written as DNA, the CDR3 is TGTGCCAGCTCCCTCGGGACAAACCAAGAGACCCAGTACTTC. Protein product: CASSLGTNQETQYF.